This T cell receptor (beta chain) was sequenced for a study of blood T cells in healthy people across ages (dated by TCRdb to 2015 to 2017). Study-level background: In model experiments, roughly one uniquely barcoded TCR beta cDNA molecule per two T cells was captured by template switching. To track age-related changes in TCR beta repertoire diversity, the study relied on deep sequencing normalized with unique cDNA molecular identifiers. Two additional independent replicas of 1 million unique cDNA reads from the same blood draw were analyzed for two donors (one aged 18 to 30 and one aged 80 or older). To avoid experimental bias, donors of different ages were distributed randomly across sequencing lanes. The donors were split into four age groups: young (average 16 years), middle-aged (39), aged (roughly 65) and long-lived (roughly 88).

In the case of this clonotype: Its antigen is still unknown. No base-level quality is on record; no much larger clone is a single base apart.

What the research found in general, with its limitations: As age increased, observed TCR beta diversity per million T cells dropped in a roughly linear way, and a significant reduction was already evident by age 40. Observed TCR beta diversity correlated strongly with the percentage of naive T cells measured by flow cytometry. The CMV infection status of donors was not known, potentially confounding age-related changes in expanded clonotypes. Compared with the aged group, more naive CD4+ T cells, fewer expanded clones and increased TCR diversity were shown by the long-lived group, suggesting age selection. Conclusive comparison of naive and antigen-experienced compartments was prevented by the profiling of bulk unsorted PBMCs. Total diversity estimates from one million sequenced T cells were considered lower bounds and underestimates.

Donors were approximately 42 systemically healthy Caucasian individuals from Russia aged about 6 to 100 years. Approximately 9.3 milliliters of peripheral blood were drawn from each donor into EDTA-treated Vacutainer tubes. Ficoll-Paque density-gradient centrifugation was used to isolate PBMCs, with at least 6.5 million obtained per sample. Total RNA, at least 5 micrograms per sample, was extracted from PBMCs with Trizol reagent. Naive CD45RAhigh/CD27high T cell percentages were measured by flow cytometry on a PBMC aliquot from every donor. The germline V and J ends show losses of 7 bases and 0 bases respectively, and no gene match explains 11 bases of the junction. The germline V gene provides CDR1 SGHAT and CDR2 FQNNGV. The CDR3 runs 18 amino acids, cysteine and phenylalanine included. Just the 54-base CDR3 DNA is kept, in frame starting at base 1. Library creation used 5' RACE. TCRdb shows the sequencer as Illumina HiSeq 2500. A second PCR of 7 to 11 cycles was run with a J-beta primer mix and a sample-barcoded 5' primer. Each TCR beta cDNA molecule received a unique molecular identifier from a template-switch 5' adaptor carrying 12 random nucleotides. Each sample yielded at least 3 million CDR3-containing paired-end reads. All of the RNA was converted into first-strand cDNA using the Mint cDNA synthesis kit, with a TRBC-specific oligonucleotide serving as the primer. After uracil-DNA glycosylase treatment, a first 18-cycle PCR used universal primers M1SS and BC2_uni_R on all cDNA. In the source study's methods: Each sample was normalized by randomly selecting 1 million high-quality reads, each carrying a distinct molecular identifier. Reads with shared molecular identifiers were discarded instead of being binned into consensus sequences. MiTCR, with a Q25 quality threshold and the strictest error-elimination algorithm, was used for CDR3 identification, clonotype clustering and error correction. Lower-bound total TCR beta diversity was estimated with a nonparametric unseen species model using Euler transformation. The public reads were run again by TCRdb, first through fastp at Q25 and then through MiXCR, and only productive beta chains were kept. Rows merge per CDR3 protein into single entries with the most common DNA and genes. The V and J calls reflect TCRdb's pipeline rather than the authors' work. This sample is represented by 700,000 to 950,000 distinct CDR3 sequences; roughly 60% of them were singletons. The ten largest clones add up to approximately 20% of the sample.

Sequences were obtained from blood. The V and J segments used are TRBV11-2 and TRBJ2-4, and 11 junction bases match TRBD1. The receptor comes from a man younger than 40 in good health. The nucleotides are TGTGCCAGCACCCCCGGGACAGGGGGTTATCTAGCCAAAAACATTCAGTACTTC. This sequence encodes CASTPGTGGYLAKNIQYF.